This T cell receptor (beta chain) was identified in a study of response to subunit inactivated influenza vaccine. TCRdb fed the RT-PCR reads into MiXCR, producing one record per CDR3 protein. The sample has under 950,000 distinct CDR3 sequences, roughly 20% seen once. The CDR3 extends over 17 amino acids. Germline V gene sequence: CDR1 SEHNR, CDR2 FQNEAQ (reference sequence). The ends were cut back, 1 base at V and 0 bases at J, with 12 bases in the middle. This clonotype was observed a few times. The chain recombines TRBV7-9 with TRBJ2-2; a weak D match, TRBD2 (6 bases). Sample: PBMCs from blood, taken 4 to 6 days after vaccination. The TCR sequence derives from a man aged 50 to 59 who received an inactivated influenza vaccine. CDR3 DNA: TGTGCCAGCAGCTTAGTCTTCCTAGCGACGAACACCGGGGAGCTGTTTTTT. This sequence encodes CASSLVFLATNTGELFF. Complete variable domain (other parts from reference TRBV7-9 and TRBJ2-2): DTGVSQNPRHKITKRGQNVTFRCDPISEHNRLYWYRQTLGQGPEFLTYFQNEAQLEKSRLLSDRFSAERPKGSFSTLEIQRTEQGDSAMYLCASSLVFLATNTGELFFGEGSRLTVL.